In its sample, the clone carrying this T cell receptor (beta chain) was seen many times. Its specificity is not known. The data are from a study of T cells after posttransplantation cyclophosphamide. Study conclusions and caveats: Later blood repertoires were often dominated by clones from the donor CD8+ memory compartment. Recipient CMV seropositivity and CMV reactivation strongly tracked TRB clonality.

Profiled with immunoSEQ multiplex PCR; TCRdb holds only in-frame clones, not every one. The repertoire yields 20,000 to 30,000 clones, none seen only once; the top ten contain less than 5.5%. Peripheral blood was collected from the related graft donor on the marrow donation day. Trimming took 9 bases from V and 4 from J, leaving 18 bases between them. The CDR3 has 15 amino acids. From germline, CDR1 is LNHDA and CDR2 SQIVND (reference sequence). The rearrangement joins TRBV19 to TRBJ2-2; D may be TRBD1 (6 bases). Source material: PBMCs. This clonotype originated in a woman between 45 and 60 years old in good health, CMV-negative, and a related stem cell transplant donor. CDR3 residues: CASLDRSKITGELFF. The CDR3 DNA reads TGTGCCAGCCTAGACAGGTCCAAGATCACCGGGGAGCTGTTTTTT. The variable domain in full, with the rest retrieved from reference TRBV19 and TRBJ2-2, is DGGITQSPKYLFRKEGQNVTLSCEQNLNHDAMYWYRQDPGQGLRLIYYSQIVNDFQKGDIAEGYSVSREKKESFPLTVTSAQKNPTAFYLCASLDRSKITGELFFGEGSRLTVL.